Reported below is one T cell receptor (beta chain). As processed by the authors: Nucleated cell number was recorded as an estimate derived from reference gene primer amplification. Generated by immunoSEQ multiplex PCR, the TCRdb table keeps only in-frame clones and is missing some. The V and J calls and clone size come from that table; D and trimming were worked out from the DNA. The table shows about 24,000 clones, with approximately 86% occurring only once. The CDR3 runs to 16 residues. The trim removed 6 bases at V and 6 bases at J, leaving 10 bases unmatched. From germline, CDR1 is SNHLY and CDR2 FYNNEI. This sample stems from a study of blood T cell repertoires in COVID-19. On the study more broadly: Both acute and convalescent COVID-19 samples were obtained from the United States, Italy and Spain. Sources were T cells, B-cell-depleted T cells, or PBMCs; the material itself was cDNA or gDNA.

J is TRBJ2-1 and V is TRBV2; 11 positions match TRBD2. This sequence was found in a man between 50 and 59 years old with active COVID-19. Sequencing was performed on peripheral blood. The CDR3 sequence: CASSPTSGISGNEQFF. CDR3 nucleotide sequence: TGTGCCAGCAGCCCGACTAGCGGGATCTCTGGCAATGAGCAGTTCTTC. The variable domain in full, completed from reference TRBV2 and TRBJ2-1, reads EPEVTQTPSHQVTQMGQEVILRCVPISNHLYFYWYRQILGQKVEFLVSFYNNEISEKSEIFDDQFSVERPDGSNFTLKIRSTKLEDSAMYFCASSPTSGISGNEQFFGPGTRLTVL.